The sequence of this TCR beta chain was determined in a study of beta chain features in type 1 diabetes. Germline CDR1 MDHEN, CDR2 SYDVKM. The V end lost 6 bases, the J end lost 4 bases, and 9 bases lay between the germline ends. The CDR3 has 12 residues. Whole-study results and caveats: For type 1 diabetes patients, VDJ junctions showed fewer insertions and more deletions. The study found moderately but significantly shorter TCRB CDR3s in all four CD4+ subsets of Type 1 diabetes patients.

This clone has only a few counts. No antigen is known for it. The authors reverse transcribed all of the isolated RNA, so sequencing captured expressed TCRB transcripts. Profiled with immunoSEQ multiplex PCR; TCRdb holds only in-frame clones, not every one. This sample has about 700,000 clones, with roughly an eighth found just once. The V gene is TRBV28, the J gene TRBJ1-2; TRBD1 might be the D (5 bases). The sequence was obtained from a man between 18 and 35 years old with type 1 diabetes. The sample comprised naive CD4+ T cells from blood. The CDR3 DNA follows: TGTGCCAGCAGCGGGACTATCTATGGCTACACCTTC. Its translation is CASSGTIYGYTF.